The table lists the clone carrying this T cell receptor beta chain with many counts. What it binds is unknown. The iRepertoire nested amplicon-rescue multiplex PCR amplified TCR alpha and beta CDR3s from RNA. Input was roughly 100-450 ng of tissue mRNA or PBMC total RNA. Via MiXCR, TCRdb re-called the multiplex PCR reads, giving one row per CDR3 protein. The sample lists about 190,000 distinct CDR3 sequences; around 32% were seen once. The source of the sample is a study of glioma-infiltrating T cells. General study findings and limits: Above-expected tissue-blood divergence occurred in all gliomas, most in low-grade ones.

Germline-derived CDR1 and CDR2 are MNHNY and SVGAGI (reference sequence). CDR3 length: 16 residues. Trimming cost V 0 bases and J 5 bases; bases outside gene matches: 10. The material sequenced was glioma tissue, nonneoplastic brain tissue, or PBMCs (not recorded which). This clonotype was obtained from a human donor with low-grade glioma or glioblastoma, undergoing nonglioma brain surgery, or in good health (not recorded which). The J gene is TRBJ2-7, the V gene TRBV6-6; 7 bases agree with TRBD2. The DNA for the CDR3 is TGTGCCAGCAGTTACTCGTTGGGGGGAGGGGCGGACGAGCAGTACTTC. Translation gives CASSYSLGGGADEQYF.